This TCR beta chain came from a study of response to subunit inactivated influenza vaccine. This clonotype has at least ten counts. Germline V CDR1 and CDR2: SGHTA, FQGNSA. The CDR3 totals 13 residues. With 5 bases removed from V and 4 bases from J, the gap between germline ends came to 9 bases. TCRdb re-analysed the RT-PCR reads in MiXCR, keeping a single row per CDR3 protein. The sample lists fewer than 700,000 distinct CDR3 sequences; under 15% were seen once. Sequencing used PBMCs from blood, obtained more than 35 days after vaccination. This clonotype was sampled from a man between 50 and 59 years old who received an inactivated influenza vaccine. The chain couples TRBV7-2 to TRBJ1-5; tentative D call: TRBD1 (5 bases). The CDR3 bases are TGTGCCAGCAGCCGATCAGGGAATCAGCCCCAGCATTTT. Translating it yields CASSRSGNQPQHF.